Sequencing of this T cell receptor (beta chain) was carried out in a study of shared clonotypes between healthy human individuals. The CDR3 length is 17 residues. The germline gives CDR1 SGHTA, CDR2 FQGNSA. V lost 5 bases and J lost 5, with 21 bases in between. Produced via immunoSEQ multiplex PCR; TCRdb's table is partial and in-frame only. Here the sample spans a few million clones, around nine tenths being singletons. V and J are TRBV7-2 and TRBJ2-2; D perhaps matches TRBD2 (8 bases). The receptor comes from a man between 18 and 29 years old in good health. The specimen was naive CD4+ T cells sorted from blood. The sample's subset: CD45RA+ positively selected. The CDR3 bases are TGTGCCAGCAGCAAGGGACAGCCGGGAGGGGGAACCGGGGAGCTGTTTTTT. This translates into CASSKGQPGGGTGELFF.